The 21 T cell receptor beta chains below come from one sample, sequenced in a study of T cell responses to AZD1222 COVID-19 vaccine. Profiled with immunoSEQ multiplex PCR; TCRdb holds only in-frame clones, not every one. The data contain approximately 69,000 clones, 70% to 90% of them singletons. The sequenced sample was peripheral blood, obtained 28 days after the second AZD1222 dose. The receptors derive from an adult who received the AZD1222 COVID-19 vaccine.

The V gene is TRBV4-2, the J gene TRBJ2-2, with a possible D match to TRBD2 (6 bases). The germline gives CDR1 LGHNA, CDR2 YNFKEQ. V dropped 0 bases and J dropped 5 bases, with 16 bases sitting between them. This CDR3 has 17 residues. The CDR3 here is CASSQDGGGARTGELFF. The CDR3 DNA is TGTGCCAGCAGCCAAGATGGTGGAGGGGCCCGGACCGGGGAGCTGTTTTTT.

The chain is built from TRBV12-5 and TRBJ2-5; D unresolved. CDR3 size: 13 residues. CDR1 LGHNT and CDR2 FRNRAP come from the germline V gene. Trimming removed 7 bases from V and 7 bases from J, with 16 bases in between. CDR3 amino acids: CASELGFGGTQYF. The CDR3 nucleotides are TGTGCTAGTGAACTGGGTTTTGGTGGGACCCAGTACTTC.

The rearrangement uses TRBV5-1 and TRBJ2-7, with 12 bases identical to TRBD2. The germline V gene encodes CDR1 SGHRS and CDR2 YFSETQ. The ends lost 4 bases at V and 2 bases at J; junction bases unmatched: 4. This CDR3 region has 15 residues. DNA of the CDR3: TGCGCCAGCAGCCAGACTAGCGGGAGCACCTACGAGCAGTACTTC. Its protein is CASSQTSGSTYEQYF.

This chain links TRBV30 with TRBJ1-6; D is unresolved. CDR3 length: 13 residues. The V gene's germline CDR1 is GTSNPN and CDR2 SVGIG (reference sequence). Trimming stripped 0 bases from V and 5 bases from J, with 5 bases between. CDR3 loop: CAWSVQDNSPLHF. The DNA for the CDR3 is TGTGCCTGGAGTGTTCAGGATAATTCACCCCTCCACTTT. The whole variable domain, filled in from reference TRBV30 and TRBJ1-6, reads SQTIHQWPATLVQPVGSPLSLECTVEGTSNPNLYWYRQAAGRGLQLLFYSVGIGQISSEVPQNLSASRPQDRQFILSSKKLLLSDSGFYLCAWSVQDNSPLHFGNGTRLTVT.

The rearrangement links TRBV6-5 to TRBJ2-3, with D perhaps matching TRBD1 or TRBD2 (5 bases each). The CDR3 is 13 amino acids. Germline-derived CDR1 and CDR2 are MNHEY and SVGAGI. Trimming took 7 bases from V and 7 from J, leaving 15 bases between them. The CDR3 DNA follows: TGTGCCAGCACCCAGCCCGGGACGAATACGCAGTATTTT. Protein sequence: CASTQPGTNTQYF.

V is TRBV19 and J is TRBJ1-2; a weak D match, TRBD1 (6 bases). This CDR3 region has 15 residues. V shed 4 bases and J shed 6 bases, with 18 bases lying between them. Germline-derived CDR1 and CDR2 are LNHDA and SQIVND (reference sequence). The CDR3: CASSKTPDSGNGYTF. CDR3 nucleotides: TGTGCCAGTAGTAAGACCCCGGACAGTGGAAATGGCTACACCTTC. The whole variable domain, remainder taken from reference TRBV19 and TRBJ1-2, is DGGITQSPKYLFRKEGQNVTLSCEQNLNHDAMYWYRQDPGQGLRLIYYSQIVNDFQKGDIAEGYSVSREKKESFPLTVTSAQKNPTAFYLCASSKTPDSGNGYTFGSGTRLTVV.

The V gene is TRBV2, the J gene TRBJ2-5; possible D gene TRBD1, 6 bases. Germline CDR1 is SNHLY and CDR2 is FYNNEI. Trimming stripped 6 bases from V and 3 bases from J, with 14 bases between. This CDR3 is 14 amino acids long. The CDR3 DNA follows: TGTGCCAGCAGGCCCGAAGGGGGAAAAGAGACCCAGTACTTC. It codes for CASRPEGGKETQYF.

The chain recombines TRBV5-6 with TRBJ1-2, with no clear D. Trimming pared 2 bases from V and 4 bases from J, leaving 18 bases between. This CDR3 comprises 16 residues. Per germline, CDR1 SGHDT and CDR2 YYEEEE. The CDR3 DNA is TGTGCCAGCAGCTTAAAGCCGGGAACCCTTTTCTATGGCTACACCTTC. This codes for CASSLKPGTLFYGYTF.

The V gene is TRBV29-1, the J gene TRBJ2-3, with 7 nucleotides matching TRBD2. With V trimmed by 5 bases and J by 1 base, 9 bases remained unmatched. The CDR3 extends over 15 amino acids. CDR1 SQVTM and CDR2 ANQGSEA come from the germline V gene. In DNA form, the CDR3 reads TGCAGCGTTTACATGCGGGAGTTGGGCACAGATACGCAGTATTTT. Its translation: CSVYMRELGTDTQYF.

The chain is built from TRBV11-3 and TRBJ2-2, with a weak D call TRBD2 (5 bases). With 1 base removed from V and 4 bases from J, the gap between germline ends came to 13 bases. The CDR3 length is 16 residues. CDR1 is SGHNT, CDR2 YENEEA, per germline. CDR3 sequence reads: CASSLAFMGVTGELFF. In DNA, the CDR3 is TGTGCCAGCAGCTTAGCTTTTATGGGAGTCACCGGGGAGCTGTTTTTT.

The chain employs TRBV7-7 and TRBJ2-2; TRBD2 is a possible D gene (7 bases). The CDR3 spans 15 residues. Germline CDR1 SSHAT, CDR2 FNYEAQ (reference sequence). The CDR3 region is CASALRRGGTGELFF. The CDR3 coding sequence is TGTGCTAGCGCTCTCCGGAGGGGGGGCACCGGGGAGCTGTTTTTT.

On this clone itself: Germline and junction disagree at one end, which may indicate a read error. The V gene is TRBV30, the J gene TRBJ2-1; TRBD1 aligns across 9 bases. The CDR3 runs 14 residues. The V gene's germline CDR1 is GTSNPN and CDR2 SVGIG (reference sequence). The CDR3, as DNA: TGTGCCCTAGAGGGGACAGGGTCCTCCAATGAGCAGTTCTTC. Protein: CALEGTGSSNEQFF.

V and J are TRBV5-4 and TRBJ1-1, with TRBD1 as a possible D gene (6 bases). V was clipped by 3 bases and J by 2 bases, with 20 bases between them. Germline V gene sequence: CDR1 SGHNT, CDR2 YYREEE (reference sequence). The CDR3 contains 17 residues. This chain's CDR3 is CASSSLGGDRTNTEAFF. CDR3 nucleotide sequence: TGTGCCAGCAGCTCCCTGGGGGGAGACAGGACTAACACTGAAGCTTTCTTT.

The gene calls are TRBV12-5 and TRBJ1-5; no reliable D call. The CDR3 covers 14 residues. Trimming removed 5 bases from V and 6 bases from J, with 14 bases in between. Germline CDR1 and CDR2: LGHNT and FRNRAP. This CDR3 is CASGPPSWVQPQHF. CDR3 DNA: TGTGCTAGTGGTCCCCCCTCCTGGGTTCAGCCCCAGCATTTT.

The CDR3 DNA is TGTGCCAGCAGTAGCGGACTACTCGGTGAGCAGTTCTTC. Protein: CASSSGLLGEQFF. This chain links TRBV7-9 with TRBJ2-1; perhaps TRBD2 as D (6 bases). The germline V gene encodes CDR1 SEHNR and CDR2 FQNEAQ (reference sequence). The V gene lost 6 bases and the J gene lost 9 bases, with 15 bases spanning the gap. This CDR3 is built from 13 residues.

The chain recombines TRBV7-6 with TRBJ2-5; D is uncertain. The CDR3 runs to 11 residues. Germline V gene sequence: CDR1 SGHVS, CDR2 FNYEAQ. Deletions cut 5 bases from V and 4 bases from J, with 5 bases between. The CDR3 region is CASSPGETQYF. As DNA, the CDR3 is TGTGCCAGCAGCCCTGGAGAGACCCAGTACTTC.

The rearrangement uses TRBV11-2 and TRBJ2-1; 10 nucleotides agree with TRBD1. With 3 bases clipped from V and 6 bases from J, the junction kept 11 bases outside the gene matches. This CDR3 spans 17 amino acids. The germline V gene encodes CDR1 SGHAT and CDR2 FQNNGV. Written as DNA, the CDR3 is TGTGCCAGCAGCTTTAGCACGGGACAGGGGCTACCCAATGAGCAGTTCTTC. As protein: CASSFSTGQGLPNEQFF. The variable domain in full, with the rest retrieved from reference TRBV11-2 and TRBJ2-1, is EAGVAQSPRYKIIEKRQSVAFWCNPISGHATLYWYQQILGQGPKLLIQFQNNGVVDDSQLPKDRFSAERLKGVDSTLKIQPAKLEDSAVYLCASSFSTGQGLPNEQFFGPGTRLTVL.

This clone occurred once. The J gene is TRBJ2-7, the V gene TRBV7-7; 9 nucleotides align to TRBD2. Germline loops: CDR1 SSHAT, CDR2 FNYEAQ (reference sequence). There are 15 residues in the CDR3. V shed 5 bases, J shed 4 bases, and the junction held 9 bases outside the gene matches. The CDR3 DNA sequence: TGTGCCAGCAGCCCGATAGCGGGAGTTAGTTACGAGCAGTACTTC. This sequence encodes CASSPIAGVSYEQYF.

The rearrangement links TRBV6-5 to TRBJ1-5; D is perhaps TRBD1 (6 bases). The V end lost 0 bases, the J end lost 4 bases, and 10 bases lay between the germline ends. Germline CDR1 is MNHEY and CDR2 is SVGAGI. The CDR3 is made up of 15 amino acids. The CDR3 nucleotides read TGTGCCAGCAGTTACTCGATCAGGGGTAATCAGCCCCAGCATTTT. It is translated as CASSYSIRGNQPQHF.

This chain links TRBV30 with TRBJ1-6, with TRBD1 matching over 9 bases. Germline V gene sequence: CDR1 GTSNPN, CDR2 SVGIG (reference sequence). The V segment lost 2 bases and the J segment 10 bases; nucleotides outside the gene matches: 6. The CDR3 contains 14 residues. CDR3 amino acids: CAWSRTGARSPLHF. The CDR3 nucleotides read TGTGCCTGGAGTCGGACAGGGGCGCGATCACCCCTCCACTTT.

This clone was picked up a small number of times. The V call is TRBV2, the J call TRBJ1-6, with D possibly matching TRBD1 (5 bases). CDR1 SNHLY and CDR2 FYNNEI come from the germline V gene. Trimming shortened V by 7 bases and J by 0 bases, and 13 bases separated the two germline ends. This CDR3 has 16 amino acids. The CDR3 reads CASKRGASSYNSPLHF. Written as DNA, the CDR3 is TGTGCCAGCAAAAGGGGAGCGAGCTCCTATAATTCACCCCTCCACTTT.